These 16 T cell receptor beta chains share one sample of origin, sequenced in a study of post-analysis software for immune sequencing data. Incorporated into the TCR beta cDNA libraries were unique molecular identifiers, which served to reduce PCR and sequencing biases. TCRdb called the PCR reads again in MiXCR, with one record for every CDR3 protein. The sample has some 500,000 distinct CDR3 sequences; approximately 46% are singletons. Antigens of these TCRs are unknown. Study results and caveats: Controls showed lower frequencies than patients for a handful of TRBV segments, and TRBV5-6, TRBV5-1 and TRBV20-1 were among these.

Input material: blood. These receptors originate from a girl aged 10-17 years with multiple sclerosis.

This clonotype was detected only a few times. V gene TRBV3-1 combines with J gene TRBJ1-2, with TRBD1 as a possible D gene (6 bases). Trimming cost V 0 bases and J 8 bases, with 13 bases left between them. This CDR3 comprises 14 residues. The germline V gene has CDR1 LGHDT and CDR2 YNNKEL (reference sequence). The CDR3: CASSQEGGAEGYTF. The CDR3 DNA follows: TGTGCCAGCAGCCAAGAGGGGGGGGCGGAGGGCTACACCTTC.

This chain connects TRBV3-1 to TRBJ2-6; D remains unclear. Between the trimmed V and J ends, which lost 0 bases and 4 bases, there was a span of 10 bases. The CDR3 is 16 residues long. Germline V gene data show CDR1 as LGHDT and CDR2 as YNNKEL (reference sequence). CDR3 sequence: CASSQDLGSGANVLTF. CDR3 DNA: TGTGCCAGCAGCCAAGATCTAGGATCCGGGGCCAACGTCCTGACTTTC.

V usage is TRBV7-2 and J usage is TRBJ2-6; D unresolved. CDR3 size: 15 residues. The V and J ends lost 3 bases and 3 bases respectively, with 9 bases between them. The germline CDR1 and CDR2 sequences are SGHTA and FQGNSA. CDR3 residues: CASSFLSGGANVLTF. DNA of the CDR3: TGTGCCAGCAGCTTTCTATCGGGTGGGGCCAACGTCCTGACTTTC.

The genes are TRBV20-1 and TRBJ2-5, with TRBD1 as a possible D gene (6 bases). V was trimmed by 6 bases and J by 0 bases, leaving 14 bases between them. In germline, CDR1 is DFQATT, CDR2 SNEGSKA (reference sequence). The length of the CDR3 is 14 residues. CDR3 nucleotides: TGCAGTGCCCCCCTAGGGGGTAACCAAGAGACCCAGTACTTC. It is translated as CSAPLGGNQETQYF.

The V and J genes are TRBV5-1 and TRBJ2-2; a possible D gene is TRBD1 (6 bases). The CDR3 sequence is 17 residues long. V gave up 2 bases and J gave up 1 base, with 15 bases separating them. In germline, CDR1 is SGHRS, CDR2 YFSETQ. The CDR3 region is CASSFYTRGRNTGELFF. The CDR3 nucleotides read TGCGCCAGCAGCTTTTATACGAGGGGGAGGAACACCGGGGAGCTGTTTTTT.

This clonotype has a handful of counts. The junction and the germline gene differ at one end; a read error may be behind it. The chain uses TRBV20-1 and TRBJ2-3, with 7 bases identical to TRBD1. The CDR3 is 15 amino acids. The germline CDR1 and CDR2 sequences are DFQATT and SNEGSKA (reference sequence). CDR3 coding DNA: TGCAGTGCTAGGGCAGATACAGGGGTCACAGTTACGCAGTATTTT. This translates into CSARADTGVTVTQYF.

The V gene is TRBV28, the J gene TRBJ2-3, with TRBD2 identical over 8 bases. Losses at the gene ends were 4 bases for V and 5 bases for J; bases not matched to a gene: 23. From germline, CDR1 is MDHEN and CDR2 SYDVKM. The CDR3 is made up of 20 amino acids. CDR3 loop: CASSSIKPFAGGPPLDTQYF. CDR3 nucleotide sequence: TGTGCCAGCAGTTCAATCAAACCGTTTGCGGGAGGCCCCCCTCTAGATACGCAGTATTTT.

The chain carries TRBV10-3 and TRBJ1-4; 9 bases line up with TRBD1. Germline CDR1 ENHRY, CDR2 SYGVKD. V shed 11 bases, J shed 8 bases, and the junction held 9 bases outside the gene matches. CDR3 length: 13 residues. As DNA, the CDR3 is TGTGCCGCCCCCCGGGACAGGGACGAAAAACTGTTTTTT. This codes for CAAPRDRDEKLFF.

This clonotype is labeled as large. The gene calls are TRBV20-1 and TRBJ2-7, with D tentatively TRBD2 (6 bases). Germline assignment: CDR1 DFQATT and CDR2 SNEGSKA (reference sequence). The germline V and J ends were trimmed by 0 bases and 1 base, with 10 bases remaining between them. CDR3 size: 14 residues. CDR3 residues: CSARDLANSYEQYF. The CDR3 DNA sequence: TGCAGTGCTAGAGATCTAGCGAATTCCTACGAGCAGTACTTC.

This rearrangement joins TRBV28 to TRBJ1-6; TRBD1 is a possible D gene (6 bases). V was clipped by 5 bases and J by 8 bases, with 10 bases between them. The CDR3 loop spans 13 amino acids. Germline CDR1 is MDHEN and CDR2 is SYDVKM. This CDR3 is CASSGTPDSPLHF. CDR3 coding DNA: TGTGCCAGCAGTGGGACACCTGATTCACCCCTCCACTTT. Full variable domain (remainder filled in from reference TRBV28 and TRBJ1-6): DVKVTQSSRYLVKRTGEKVFLECVQDMDHENMFWYRQDPGLGLRLIYFSYDVKMKEKGDIPEGYSVSREKKERFSLILESASTNQTSMYLCASSGTPDSPLHFGNGTRLTVT.

This clonotype was picked up a small number of times. The chain employs TRBV28 and TRBJ2-7; 10 bases are shared with TRBD1. The ends lost 5 bases at V and 6 bases at J; junction bases unmatched: 7. From germline, CDR1 is MDHEN and CDR2 SYDVKM. This CDR3 region has 14 residues. The CDR3 sequence is CASSIAGTGAEQYF. The CDR3, as DNA: TGTGCCAGCAGTATAGCCGGGACAGGGGCCGAGCAGTACTTC.

The table lists this clonotype with a few counts. The rearrangement links TRBV24-1 to TRBJ2-1; D unresolved. The CDR3 runs 13 residues. V was pared by 4 bases and J by 3 bases, with 6 bases between. Per germline, CDR1 KGHDR and CDR2 SFDVKD. The DNA for the CDR3 is TGTGCCACCAGTGACTATGACTACAATGAGCAGTTCTTC. Its protein is CATSDYDYNEQFF.

This sequence joins TRBV20-1 and TRBJ2-7; D ambiguous. The J call may be mistaken, given a closer DNA end match to TRBJ2-5. The CDR3 loop spans 11 amino acids. Germline V gene data show CDR1 as DFQATT and CDR2 as SNEGSKA (reference sequence). CDR3 nucleotides: TGCAGTGCTGGATACACTGGGACCCAGTACTTC. As protein: CSAGYTGTQYF.

The V call is TRBV5-6, the J call TRBJ2-7; 9 nucleotides line up with TRBD1. The CDR3 totals 15 residues. Germline assignment: CDR1 SGHDT and CDR2 YYEEEE. J was trimmed by 9 bases and V by 4 bases; bases with no gene match: 14. The CDR3 is CASSGRRTGVDGQYF. The DNA of the CDR3 is TGTGCCAGCAGCGGCCGCCGGACAGGGGTGGACGGGCAGTACTTC.

This clonotype was seen a few times. CDR3 sequence (DNA): TGTGCCAGCAGCCCCGGACAGGGCAAAGGCGAGCAGTACTTC. Translation: CASSPGQGKGEQYF. V usage is TRBV7-3 and J usage is TRBJ2-7; 8 nucleotides align to TRBD1. Germline CDR1 reads SGHTA; CDR2 reads FQGTGA. J was trimmed by 6 bases and V by 5 bases; bases with no gene match: 9. The CDR3 spans 14 residues.

The chain links TRBV10-3 to TRBJ2-6, with a weak D call TRBD1 (6 bases). From germline, CDR1 is ENHRY and CDR2 SYGVKD. V dropped 0 bases and J dropped 4 bases, with 10 bases sitting between them. The CDR3 runs 16 residues. DNA for the CDR3: TGTGCCATCAGTGAGTCGGGGGCTAGAGGGGCCAACGTCCTGACTTTC. It codes for CAISESGARGANVLTF.